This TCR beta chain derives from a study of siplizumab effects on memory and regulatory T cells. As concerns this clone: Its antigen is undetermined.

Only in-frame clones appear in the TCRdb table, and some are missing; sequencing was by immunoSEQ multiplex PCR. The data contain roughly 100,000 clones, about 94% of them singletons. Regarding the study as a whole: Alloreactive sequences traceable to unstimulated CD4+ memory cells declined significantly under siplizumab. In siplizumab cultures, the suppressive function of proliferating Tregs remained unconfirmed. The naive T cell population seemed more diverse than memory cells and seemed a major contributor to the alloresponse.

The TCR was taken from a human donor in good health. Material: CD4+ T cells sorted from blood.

The CDR3 spells CASTGLADTQYF. DNA of the CDR3: TGTGCCAGCACCGGACTAGCGGATACGCAGTATTTT. The genes are TRBV19 and TRBJ2-3, with TRBD2 matching over 9 bases. V dropped 9 bases and J dropped 6; count of bases not matched to a gene: 4. CDR1 is LNHDA and CDR2 is SQIVND in the germline V gene (reference sequence). CDR3 length: 12 amino acids.